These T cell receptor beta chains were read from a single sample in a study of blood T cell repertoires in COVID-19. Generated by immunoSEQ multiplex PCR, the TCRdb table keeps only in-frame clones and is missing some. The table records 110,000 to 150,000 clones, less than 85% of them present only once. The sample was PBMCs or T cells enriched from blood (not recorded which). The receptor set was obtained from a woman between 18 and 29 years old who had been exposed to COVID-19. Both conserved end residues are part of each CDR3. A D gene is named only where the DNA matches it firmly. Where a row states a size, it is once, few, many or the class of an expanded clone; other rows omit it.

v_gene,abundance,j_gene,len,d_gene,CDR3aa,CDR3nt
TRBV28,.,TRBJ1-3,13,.,CASRGDSGNTIYF,TGTGCCAGCAGAGGAGACTCTGGAAACACCATATATTTT
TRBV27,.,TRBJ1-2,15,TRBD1,CASRPTGALMYGYTF,TGTGCCAGCAGACCAACAGGGGCGTTAATGTATGGCTACACCTTC
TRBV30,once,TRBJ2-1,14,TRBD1,CAWSDGTGGNEQFF,TGTGCCTGGAGTGACGGGACAGGGGGCAATGAGCAGTTCTTC
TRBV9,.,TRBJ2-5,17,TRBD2,CASGVGGLAGAGETQYF,TGTGCCAGCGGCGTAGGTGGACTAGCGGGAGCGGGTGAGACCCAGTACTTC
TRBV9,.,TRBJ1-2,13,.,CASSVEYDYGYTF,TGTGCCAGCAGCGTAGAATATGACTATGGCTACACCTTC
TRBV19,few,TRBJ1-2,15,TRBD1,CASSPVVQGARGYTF,TGTGCCAGTAGTCCCGTCGTCCAGGGGGCGCGTGGCTACACCTTC
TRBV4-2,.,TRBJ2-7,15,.,CASSQDLALIYEQYF,TGTGCCAGCAGCCAAGATCTGGCTCTGATCTACGAGCAGTACTTC
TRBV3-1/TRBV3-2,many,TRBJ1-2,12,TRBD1,CASKGTAYGYTF,TGTGCCAGCAAAGGGACAGCCTATGGCTACACCTTC
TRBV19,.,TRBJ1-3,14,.,CAVTKGSSGNTIYF,TGTGCCGTAACCAAGGGGTCCTCTGGAAACACCATATATTTT
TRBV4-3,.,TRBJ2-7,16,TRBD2,CASSQDLGGSVYEQYF,TGCGCCAGCAGCCAAGATCTCGGCGGGAGTGTGTACGAGCAGTACTTC
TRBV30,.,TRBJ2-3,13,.,CAWRTVPSDTQYF,TGTGCCTGGAGGACAGTCCCCTCAGATACGCAGTATTTT
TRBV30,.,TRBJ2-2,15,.,CAWTPGSANTGELFF,TGTGCCTGGACCCCAGGAAGTGCGAACACCGGGGAGCTGTTTTTT
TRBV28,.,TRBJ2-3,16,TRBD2,CASRTTSLYSTDTQYF,TGTGCCAGCAGGACGACTAGCCTCTATAGCACAGATACGCAGTATTTT
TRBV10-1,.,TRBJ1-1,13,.,CASSESAGEEAFF,TGCGCCAGCAGTGAGTCGGCAGGGGAAGAAGCTTTCTTT
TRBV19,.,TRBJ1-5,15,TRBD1,CASKTDRGSNQPQHF,TGTGCCAGTAAAACGGACAGGGGTAGCAATCAGCCCCAGCATTTT
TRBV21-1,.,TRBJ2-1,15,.,CASSPHEGGCNEQFF,TGTGCCAGCAGCCCCCACGAGGGAGGGTGCAATGAGCAGTTCTTC
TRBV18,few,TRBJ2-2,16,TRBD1,CASSPPTGGNTGELFF,TGTGCCAGCTCACCCCCGACAGGGGGCAACACCGGGGAGCTGTTTTTT
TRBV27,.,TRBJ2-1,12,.,CASSLKGNEQFF,TGTGCCAGCAGTTTAAAGGGGAATGAGCAGTTCTTC
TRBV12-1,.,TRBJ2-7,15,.,CASSITGTSYCEQYF,TGTGCCAGCAGCATCACCGGGACTAGTTATTGCGAGCAGTACTTC
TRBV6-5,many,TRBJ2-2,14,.,CASSLARFTGELFF,TGTGCCAGCAGTCTCGCGCGGTTCACCGGGGAGCTGTTTTTT
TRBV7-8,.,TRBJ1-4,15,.,CASSLVRVANEKLFF,TGTGCCAGCAGCTTAGTGCGGGTGGCTAATGAAAAACTGTTTTTT
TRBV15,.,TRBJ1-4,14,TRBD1,CATSRDRGAEKLFF,TGTGCCACCAGCAGAGACAGGGGGGCTGAAAAACTGTTTTTT
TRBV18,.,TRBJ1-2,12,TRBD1,CASSPDRAGYTF,TGTGCCAGCTCACCCGACAGGGCTGGCTACACCTTC
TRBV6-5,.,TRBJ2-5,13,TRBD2,CASRTSGEETQYF,TGTGCCAGCAGAACTAGCGGGGAAGAGACCCAGTACTTC
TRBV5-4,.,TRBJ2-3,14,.,CASSLPGAKDTQYF,TGTGCCAGCAGCTTGCCGGGAGCGAAAGATACGCAGTATTTT
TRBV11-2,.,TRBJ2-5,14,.,CASSSQGSSETQYF,TGTGCCAGCAGCTCCCAGGGTTCTTCAGAGACCCAGTACTTC
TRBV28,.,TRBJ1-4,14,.,CASSFEQPNEKLFF,TGTGCCAGCAGTTTCGAACAGCCGAATGAAAAACTGTTTTTT
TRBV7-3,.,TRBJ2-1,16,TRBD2,CASSLTGGRAPGEQFF,TGTGCCAGCAGCTTAACCGGCGGGAGGGCCCCTGGTGAGCAGTTCTTC
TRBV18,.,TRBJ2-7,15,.,CASSPSRGVGYEQYF,TGTGCCAGCTCACCGAGTCGCGGGGTAGGGTACGAGCAGTACTTC
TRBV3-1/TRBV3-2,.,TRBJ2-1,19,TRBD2,CASSQDLGGLAGPADEQFF,TGTGCCAGCAGCCAAGATCTGGGGGGACTAGCGGGCCCTGCAGATGAGCAGTTCTTC
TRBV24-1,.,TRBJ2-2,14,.,CATSVSGVTGELFF,TGTGCCACCAGTGTATCCGGAGTCACCGGGGAGCTGTTTTTT
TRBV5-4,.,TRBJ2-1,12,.,CASRVDRNEQFF,TGTGCCAGCAGAGTCGACAGGAATGAGCAGTTCTTC
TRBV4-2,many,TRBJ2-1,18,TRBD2,CASSQGGTSGRAYNEQFF,TGTGCCAGCAGCCAAGGGGGGACTAGCGGGAGGGCCTACAATGAGCAGTTCTTC
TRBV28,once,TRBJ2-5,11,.,CASSSRETQYF,TGTGCCAGCAGTTCTCGGGAGACCCAGTACTTC
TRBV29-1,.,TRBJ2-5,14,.,CSVVIQSYQETQYF,TGCAGCGTTGTAATACAGTCGTACCAAGAGACCCAGTACTTC
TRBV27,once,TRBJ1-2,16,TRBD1,CASSSPPGTGTIGYTF,TGTGCCAGCAGTTCACCTCCCGGGACAGGGACGATAGGCTACACCTTC